This TCR beta chain was sequenced for a study of T cells expressing NK-cell markers (dated by TCRdb to 2019 to 2021). About the investigation overall: About 8 donors provided sorted CD3+CD56+NKG2C+, CD3+CD56+NKG2C- and CD3+CD56-NKG2C+ T-cell subsets, whose TCR beta-chain repertoires were profiled. Among the eight sequenced donors, seven were HCMV-seropositive and one was HCMV-seronegative. Randomly selected healthy volunteers, three men and five women, were used as the eight sequenced donors. Illumina HiSeq 2000/2500, MiSeq or NextSeq was used to sequence libraries as 2 x 150 bp reads.

The listed sequencing device is Illumina HiSeq 2000. 5'RACE template switching, by which a universal primer site and unique molecular identifiers were added, was used to make TCR beta cDNA libraries. Priming for cDNA synthesis came from the TCR beta constant segment, and two successive PCR amplification steps followed. The authors' pipeline ran thus. MIGEC was used to demultiplex reads and group the reads by UMI, and MiTCR was used to assemble and quantify clonotypes. Only TCR cDNA sequences supported by at least two reads were kept to exclude erroneous sequences. The tcR package was used for downstream repertoire analysis, and clonotypes were matched across fractions by CDR3 nucleotide sequence plus V segment. VDJmatch was used to annotate antigen specificity against VDJdb, with one amino acid substitution in CDR3 permitted. Each CDR3 protein sequence appears as one entry after TCRdb reprocessed the reads, and no DNA is included. In this record, the V and J calls reflect TCRdb's handling and not the investigators' own analysis. For this sample, the table gives around 280,000 distinct CDR3 sequences. The ten largest clones take up about 0.4% of the sample.

HCMV serostatus was determined by detecting HCMV-specific IgG in serum with a commercial ELISA kit. Peripheral blood mononuclear cells were isolated from blood by Ficoll density gradient centrifugation. The paper as a whole reports these results and caveats: Those dominant clonotypes were again the most abundant among CD3+CD56-NKG2C+ cells in a handful of donors, at about 28.3-65%. In roughly 6 donors, the dominant CD3+CD56+NKG2C+ clonotypes were found to rank among the top 10 CD8+ clonotypes and to make up about 1.0-8% of CD8+ T cells. Whether the expanded NKG2C-expressing T cell clones were specific for HCMV antigens was left unclear.

With respect to this clonotype: The specificity of this receptor is unknown.

The CDR3 has 15 amino acids, counting the end cysteine and phenylalanine. No DNA was logged. The germline V gene yields LGHNT for CDR1 and FRNRAP for CDR2. The specimen sequenced was blood T cells: a sorted CD56 or NKG2C T cell subset, CD4+ or CD8+ T cells, or bulk PBMC T cells (not recorded which). Rearrangement joined TRBV12-5 to TRBJ1-5. The origin of this receptor is a man aged 18 to 29 in good health. Donor details come from another sample of the same person, matched by shared clones. The CDR3 in this case is CASGLVSIPHQPQHF.